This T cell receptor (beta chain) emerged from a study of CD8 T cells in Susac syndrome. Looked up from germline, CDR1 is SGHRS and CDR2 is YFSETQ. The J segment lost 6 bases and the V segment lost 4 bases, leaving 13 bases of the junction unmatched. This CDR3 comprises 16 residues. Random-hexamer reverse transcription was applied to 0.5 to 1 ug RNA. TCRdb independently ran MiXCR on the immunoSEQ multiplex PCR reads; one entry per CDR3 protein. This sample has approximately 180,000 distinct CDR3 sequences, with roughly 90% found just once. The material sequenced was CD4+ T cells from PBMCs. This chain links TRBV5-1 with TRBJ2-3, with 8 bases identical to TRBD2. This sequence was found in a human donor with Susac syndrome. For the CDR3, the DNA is TGCGCCAGCAGCGCTAATAGCGGGGCGATTAGTGATACGCAGTATTTT. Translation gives CASSANSGAISDTQYF.